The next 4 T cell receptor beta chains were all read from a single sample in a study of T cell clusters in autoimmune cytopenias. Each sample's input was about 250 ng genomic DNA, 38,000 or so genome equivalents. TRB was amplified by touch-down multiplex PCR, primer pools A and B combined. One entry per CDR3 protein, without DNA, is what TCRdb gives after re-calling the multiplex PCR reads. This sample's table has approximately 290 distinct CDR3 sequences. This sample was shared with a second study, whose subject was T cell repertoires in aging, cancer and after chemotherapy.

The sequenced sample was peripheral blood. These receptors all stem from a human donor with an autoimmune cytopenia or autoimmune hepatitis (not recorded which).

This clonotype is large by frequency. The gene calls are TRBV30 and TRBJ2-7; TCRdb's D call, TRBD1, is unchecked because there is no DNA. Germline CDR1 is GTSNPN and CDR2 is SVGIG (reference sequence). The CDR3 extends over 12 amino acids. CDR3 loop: CAWEGRRREQYF.

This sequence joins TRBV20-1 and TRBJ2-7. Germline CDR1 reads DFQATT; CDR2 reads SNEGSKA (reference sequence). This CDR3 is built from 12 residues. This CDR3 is CSARTDSYEQYF.

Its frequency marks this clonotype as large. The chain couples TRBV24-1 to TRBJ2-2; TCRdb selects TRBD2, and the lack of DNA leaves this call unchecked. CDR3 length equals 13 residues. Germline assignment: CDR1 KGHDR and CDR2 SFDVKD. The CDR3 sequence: CATSRGDTGELFF.

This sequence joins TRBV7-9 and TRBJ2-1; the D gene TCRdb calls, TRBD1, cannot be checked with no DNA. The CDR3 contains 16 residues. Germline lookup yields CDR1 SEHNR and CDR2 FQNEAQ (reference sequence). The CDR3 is CASSRNSGPRENEQFF.